Each of the 24 T cell receptor beta chains below was sequenced from the same sample in a study of blood T cell repertoires in COVID-19. TCRdb's copy holds only in-frame clones and misses some; the assay was immunoSEQ multiplex PCR. The table shows approximately 490,000 clones, with about 90% occurring only once. The sample comprised PBMCs or T cells enriched from blood (not recorded which). The source is a woman between 18 and 29 years old who had recovered from COVID-19.

As for this clone: The same CDR3 can be traced to other DNA sequences in this sample. The chain carries TRBV6-5 and TRBJ2-2; maybe TRBD1 (5 bases). Germline CDR1 reads MNHEY; CDR2 reads SVGAGI. The V and J ends lost 0 bases and 0 bases respectively, with 5 bases between them. This CDR3 contains 15 residues. The CDR3 nucleotides read TGTGCCAGCAGTTACTCAGGGGCGAACACCGGGGAGCTGTTTTTT. This codes for CASSYSGANTGELFF.

The rearrangement joins TRBV9 to TRBJ1-3; TRBD1 matches 9 bases. Germline V gives CDR1 SGDLS, CDR2 YYNGEE. With 4 bases clipped from V and 0 bases from J, the junction kept 8 bases outside the gene matches. The CDR3 extends over 17 amino acids. Here the CDR3 DNA reads TGTGCCAGCAGCCGGACAGGGGCTCTCAACTCTGGAAACACCATATATTTT. It translates to CASSRTGALNSGNTIYF.

V and J are TRBV2 and TRBJ2-1, with 11 bases matching TRBD1. This CDR3 has 14 amino acids. The ends lost 8 bases at V and 10 bases at J; junction bases unmatched: 10. From germline, CDR1 is SNHLY and CDR2 FYNNEI. The CDR3 region has the DNA TGTGCCAGCTCCGTAGGACAGGGGGCTGGAGAGCAGTTCTTC. Amino acids: CASSVGQGAGEQFF.

The V and J genes are TRBV11-3 and TRBJ2-3; no definite D call. V lost 5 bases and J 0 bases, leaving 12 bases between the germline ends. This CDR3 has 15 residues. The germline gives CDR1 SGHNT, CDR2 YENEEA. The chain's CDR3 is CASSRSSFSTDTQYF. As DNA, the CDR3 is TGTGCCAGCAGCCGGTCGTCCTTTAGCACAGATACGCAGTATTTT.

The chain combines TRBV6-5 with TRBJ1-6, with 9 bases matching TRBD1. The CDR3 is made up of 14 amino acids. The V gene end was trimmed by 6 bases and the J gene end by 9 bases; junction bases not matched to a gene: 6. From germline, CDR1 is MNHEY and CDR2 SVGAGI. The CDR3 loop is CASRQQGARSPLHF. The CDR3 DNA reads TGTGCCAGCAGACAACAGGGGGCTCGTTCACCCCTCCACTTT.

The CDR3 sequence is CAIGSGQENEQYF. The CDR3 DNA reads TGTGCCATCGGGTCGGGACAGGAGAACGAGCAGTACTTC. This chain joins TRBV28 and TRBJ2-7; TRBD1 aligns across 8 bases. The CDR3 extends over 13 amino acids. The V gene's germline CDR1 is MDHEN and CDR2 SYDVKM. V shed 10 bases, J shed 5 bases, and the junction held 10 bases outside the gene matches.

For this clone: The same CDR3 is also encoded by other DNA sequences in this sample. The chain combines TRBV5-1 with TRBJ2-1; D remains ambiguous. CDR3 size: 15 residues. Germline V gene sequence: CDR1 SGHRS, CDR2 YFSETQ. V was pared by 0 bases and J by 0 bases, with 7 bases between. The CDR3 is CASSLGQSSYNEQFF. Here the CDR3 DNA reads TGCGCCAGCAGCTTGGGGCAAAGCTCCTACAATGAGCAGTTCTTC.

This chain uses TRBV7-8 with TRBJ1-6; 8 bases agree with TRBD1. The CDR3 contains 16 residues. The V segment lost 5 bases and the J segment 5 bases; nucleotides outside the gene matches: 8. CDR1 SGHVS and CDR2 FQNEAQ come from the germline V gene. This chain's CDR3 is CASSPQDRENNSPLHF. CDR3 DNA sequence: TGTGCCAGCAGCCCCCAGGACAGGGAAAATAATTCACCCCTCCACTTT.

The chain combines TRBV6-5 with TRBJ1-5; D perhaps matches TRBD1 (6 bases). V was cut by 7 bases and J by 2 bases, with 9 bases left in between. The CDR3 extends over 13 amino acids. Germline assignment: CDR1 MNHEY and CDR2 SVGAGI. The CDR3 nucleotides read TGTGCCAGCACCCGACAGGGCAATCAGCCCCAGCATTTT. Translating gives CASTRQGNQPQHF.

The V call is TRBV7-9, the J call TRBJ1-2; the match to TRBD1 covers 7 bases. Looked up from germline, CDR1 is SEHNR and CDR2 is FQNEAQ (reference sequence). After removal of 2 bases from V and 8 bases from J, the junction contained 11 bases not matched to a gene. This CDR3 has 15 residues. The CDR3 DNA is TGTGCCAGCAGCTTACAGGACAGGATCCCTGGCGGCTACACCTTC. Amino acids: CASSLQDRIPGGYTF.

V is TRBV7-2 and J is TRBJ2-7; no firm D call. V was pared by 6 bases and J by 0 bases, with 12 bases between. The germline gives CDR1 SGHTA, CDR2 FQGNSA. This CDR3 comprises 14 residues. The CDR3 loop is CASSINPSSYEQYF. As DNA, the CDR3 is TGTGCCAGCAGTATAAACCCTAGCTCCTACGAGCAGTACTTC.

The V and J genes are TRBV18 and TRBJ1-4, with D unresolved. CDR3 length equals 14 residues. V shed 6 bases and J shed 3 bases, with 11 bases lying between them. Germline lookup yields CDR1 KGHSH and CDR2 LQKENI. CDR3 sequence: CASSRRDPNEKLFF. CDR3 nucleotide sequence: TGTGCCAGCTCGCGCCGGGATCCTAATGAAAAACTGTTTTTT.

CDR3 nucleotides: TGTGCCAGCAGTTTTGATAGCGGGGCCCCCAAATGGGACCAGTACTTC. Protein: CASSFDSGAPKWDQYF. The rearrangement links TRBV27 to TRBJ2-5; 8 bases fit TRBD2. Trimming at V came to 3 bases and at J to 10 bases, leaving 16 bases not matched to a gene. The length of the CDR3 is 16 residues. CDR1 is MNHEY and CDR2 is SMNVEV in the germline V gene (reference sequence).

This clone appeared a single time. One end of the junction does not line up with germline, which may come from a read error. The V and J genes are TRBV3-1 (or the pseudogene TRBV3-2) and TRBJ2-7; D possibly corresponds to TRBD2 (6 bases). CDR1 is LGHDT, CDR2 YNNKEL, per germline (reference sequence). The CDR3 contains 14 residues. The DNA of the CDR3 is TGTGCCAGCAGCCCCCTCAGGGACTCCAACGAGCAGTACTTC. Translating gives CASSPLRDSNEQYF.

The gene calls are TRBV6-5 and TRBJ2-7; D is unclear. V shed 5 bases and J shed 7 bases, with 18 bases lying between them. This CDR3 has 14 amino acids. Germline CDR1 and CDR2: MNHEY and SVGAGI. The CDR3 sequence: CASSPAGRPAEQYF. DNA of the CDR3: TGTGCCAGCAGTCCCGCAGGTCGCCCTGCAGAGCAGTACTTC.

The chain has TRBV7-2 and TRBJ1-1, with D unresolved. Trimming took 1 base from V and 2 from J, leaving 8 bases between them. The CDR3 covers 14 residues. In germline, CDR1 is SGHTA, CDR2 FQGNSA. The CDR3 region has the DNA TGTGCCAGCAGCTTAGACAGAAGTAACACTGAAGCTTTCTTT. Translated, it gives CASSLDRSNTEAFF.

The chain combines TRBV4-1 with TRBJ2-5, with 9 bases lining up with TRBD2. TRBJ2-7 matches the DNA end more closely, so the J call is doubtful. The germline gives CDR1 MGHRA, CDR2 YSYEKL. The CDR3 runs to 15 residues. CDR3 sequence: CASSLRLADPYEQYF. The CDR3 DNA sequence: TGCGCCAGCAGCCTCCGACTAGCGGATCCCTACGAGCAGTACTTC.

The chain joins TRBV3-1 (or the pseudogene TRBV3-2) to TRBJ2-3, with 9 bases fitting TRBD1. This CDR3 region has 16 residues. CDR1 is LGHDT and CDR2 is YNNKEL in the germline V gene (reference sequence). Germline trimming cut 5 bases from V and 4 bases from J; bases unmatched to any gene: 10. This chain's CDR3 is CASSDPRDRVPDTQYF. The CDR3 bases are TGTGCCAGCAGCGACCCCCGGGACAGGGTTCCAGATACGCAGTATTTT.

This clone was seen a single time. This sequence joins TRBV11-2 and TRBJ1-6; possibly TRBD1 for D (6 bases). This CDR3 contains 15 residues. The germline CDR1 and CDR2 sequences are SGHAT and FQNNGV. V lost 5 bases to trimming and J lost 9 bases, with 17 bases between them. The CDR3, as DNA: TGTGCCAGCAGCCCACCGACAGGCGCCGGTTCACCCCTCCACTTT. Residues: CASSPPTGAGSPLHF.

V usage is TRBV2 and J usage is TRBJ2-5; TRBD2 matches at 8 bases. The CDR3 is made up of 13 amino acids. Germline V gene data show CDR1 as SNHLY and CDR2 as FYNNEI. Trimming removed 8 bases from V and 4 bases from J; junction bases left unmatched: 6. CDR3 sequence reads: CASREGAGETQYF. As DNA, the CDR3 is TGTGCCAGCCGGGAGGGCGCTGGAGAGACCCAGTACTTC.

This sequence joins TRBV7-9 and TRBJ2-3, with 9 bases identical to TRBD1. CDR3 length: 18 amino acids. Trimming removed 5 bases from V and 1 base from J; junction bases left unmatched: 13. CDR1 and CDR2 (germline): SEHNR, FQNEAQ (reference sequence). The CDR3 DNA sequence: TGTGCCAGCAGCCCTACAGGGGGCCCCCGGAGAGGCACAGATACGCAGTATTTT. Translation gives CASSPTGGPRRGTDTQYF.

This chain uses TRBV30 with TRBJ2-3; a weak D match, TRBD1 (6 bases). The CDR3 sequence is 17 residues long. Germline CDR1 is GTSNPN and CDR2 is SVGIG (reference sequence). The V end was cut by 4 bases, the J end by 4 bases, with 24 bases between. The chain's CDR3 is CAWTPWGHGYGADTQYF. In nucleotides, the CDR3 is TGTGCCTGGACTCCATGGGGACACGGATATGGGGCAGATACGCAGTATTTT.

The chain combines TRBV3-1 (or the pseudogene TRBV3-2) with TRBJ1-3; no firm D call. The CDR3 is 14 amino acids. Trimming pared 6 bases from V and 0 bases from J, leaving 9 bases between. Per the germline V gene, CDR1 is LGHDT and CDR2 is YNNKEL (reference sequence). The CDR3 sequence: CASSSHSSGNTIYF. CDR3 bases: TGTGCCAGCAGTTCTCACAGCTCTGGAAACACCATATATTTT.

This rearrangement joins TRBV10-3 to TRBJ2-1; tentatively, D is TRBD1 (5 bases). Trimming removed 5 bases from V and 0 bases from J, with 11 bases in between. This CDR3 contains 15 residues. Germline CDR1 reads ENHRY; CDR2 reads SYGVKD. This chain's CDR3 is CAISTDSSSYNEQFF. Written as DNA, the CDR3 is TGTGCCATCAGTACCGACAGCAGCTCCTACAATGAGCAGTTCTTC.